The 8 T cell receptor beta chains given below trace back to one sample, sequenced in a study of T cell changes during pregnancy in multiple sclerosis. Profiled with immunoSEQ multiplex PCR; TCRdb holds only in-frame clones, not every one. The profile shows more than 65,000 clones, roughly 91% of them singletons. The sequenced sample was peripheral blood, obtained in the first trimester of pregnancy. These receptors all stem from a female donor with multiple sclerosis, enrolled in a pregnancy study.

The chain links TRBV2 to TRBJ1-1; no firm D call. The V and J ends lost 1 base and 3 bases respectively, with 6 bases between them. From germline, CDR1 is SNHLY and CDR2 FYNNEI. The CDR3 is made up of 13 amino acids. Here the CDR3 reads CASSEVRYTEAFF. CDR3 coding DNA: TGTGCCAGCAGTGAAGTCAGGTACACTGAAGCTTTCTTT.

The DNA of the CDR3 is TGTGCCAGCTCACCTCGTGACAGGGGGAACACTGAAGCTTTCTTT. Translating gives CASSPRDRGNTEAFF. The gene calls are TRBV18 and TRBJ1-1, with 8 positions matching TRBD1. Germline trimming cut 3 bases from V and 1 base from J; bases unmatched to any gene: 4. The CDR3 consists of 15 residues. The germline gives CDR1 KGHSH, CDR2 LQKENI.

This clone was recorded a few times. The chain employs TRBV29-1 and TRBJ1-1; possibly TRBD1 for D (5 bases). Trimming removed 4 bases from V and 3 bases from J, with 12 bases in between. The germline V gene encodes CDR1 SQVTM and CDR2 ANQGSEA. The CDR3 loop spans 13 amino acids. CDR3: CSVVRDLDTEAFF. The CDR3 coding sequence is TGCAGCGTTGTCAGGGACTTGGACACTGAAGCTTTCTTT.

The genes are TRBV19 and TRBJ1-4; D unclear. Germline V gene data show CDR1 as LNHDA and CDR2 as SQIVND (reference sequence). The germline V and J ends were trimmed by 4 bases and 3 bases, with 12 bases remaining between them. This CDR3 region has 15 residues. CDR3 sequence reads: CASSTIEGSNEKLFF. CDR3 nucleotides: TGTGCCAGTAGTACGATAGAGGGCTCTAATGAAAAACTGTTTTTT.

The chain carries TRBV29-1 and TRBJ2-1; no definite D call. Germline V lookup: CDR1 SQVTM, CDR2 ANQGSEA. This CDR3 contains 13 residues. V was shortened by 4 bases and J by 2 bases, with 9 bases between the two germline ends. The CDR3: CSVAAGTYNEQFF. The DNA for the CDR3 is TGCAGCGTTGCTGCAGGTACCTACAATGAGCAGTTCTTC.

This sequence joins TRBV7-2 and TRBJ2-3, with a tentative D call TRBD2 (6 bases). V lost 3 bases and J lost 3, with 16 bases in between. This CDR3 region has 16 residues. CDR1 is SGHTA, CDR2 FQGNSA, per germline. CDR3 DNA: TGTGCCAGCAGCTTGCGCGGGACTGGGGGGACAGATACGCAGTATTTT. It is translated as CASSLRGTGGTDTQYF.

The chain recombines TRBV10-3 with TRBJ1-1; the D gene is possibly TRBD1 (5 bases). The CDR3 totals 13 residues. CDR1 is ENHRY and CDR2 is SYGVKD in the germline V gene. With 3 bases removed from V and 1 base from J, the gap between germline ends came to 6 bases. The CDR3 protein is CAISDRENTEAFF. The CDR3 DNA is TGTGCCATCAGTGACAGGGAGAACACTGAAGCTTTCTTT.

The V gene is TRBV4-2, the J gene TRBJ2-1, with TRBD2 matching over 9 bases. Germline CDR1 LGHNA, CDR2 YNFKEQ. The trim removed 1 base at V and 4 bases at J, leaving 5 bases unmatched. This CDR3 region has 16 residues. CDR3 sequence: CASSQVAGGPYNEQFF. CDR3 bases: TGTGCCAGCAGCCAAGTTGCGGGGGGGCCTTACAATGAGCAGTTCTTC.